A single sample gave rise to the 3 T cell receptor beta chains below, sequenced in a study of T cell changes during pregnancy in multiple sclerosis. Clones were sequenced by immunoSEQ multiplex PCR, and TCRdb holds only the in-frame ones, with some missing. The sample has about 87,000 clones; around 93% are singletons. The starting material was peripheral blood, obtained in the third trimester of pregnancy. The receptors were gathered from a female donor in good health, enrolled as a control in a pregnancy study.

In nucleotides, the CDR3 is TGTGCCAGCAGTTTAACAGGTAACCAGCCCCAGCATTTT. This encodes CASSLTGNQPQHF. The chain couples TRBV6-6 to TRBJ1-5, with D perhaps TRBD1 (5 bases). V gave up 4 bases and J gave up 7 bases, with 11 bases separating them. Germline CDR1 and CDR2: MNHNY and SVGAGI (reference sequence). The CDR3 is 13 residues long.

This clone was found once. Relative to the germline gene, one junction end is altered; a read error may explain this. V gene TRBV7-8 combines with J gene TRBJ2-7; TRBD1 matches 7 bases. Germline values: CDR1 SGHVS, CDR2 FQNEAQ. CDR3 length equals 11 residues. This CDR3 is CASSNRDRTIF. The CDR3, as DNA: TGTGCCAGCAGCAACCGGGACAGAACGATCTTC. Variable domain in full (rest from reference TRBV7-8 and TRBJ2-7): GAGVSQSPRYKVAKRGQDVALRCDPISGHVSLFWYQQALGQGPEFLTYFQNEAQLDKSGLPSDRFFAERPEGSVSTLKIQRTQQEDSAVYLCASSNRDRTIFGPGTRLTVT.

This clone occurred a few times. The rearrangement links TRBV5-8 to TRBJ1-1; tentative D call: TRBD1 (6 bases). Trimming left V 4 bases short and J 1 base short, with 11 bases between. The CDR3 length is 14 residues. Germline loops: CDR1 SGHTS, CDR2 YDEGEE. Here the CDR3 reads CASSIQGTNTEAFF. The CDR3 region has the DNA TGTGCCAGCAGCATACAGGGTACGAACACTGAAGCTTTCTTT. Supplemented by reference TRBV5-8 and TRBJ1-1, the full variable domain reads EAGVTQSPTHLIKTRGQQATLRCSPISGHTSVYWYQQALGLGLQFLLWYDEGEERNRGNFPPRFSGRQFPNYSSELNVNALELEDSALYLCASSIQGTNTEAFFGQGTRLTVV.